The 6 T cell receptor beta chains below come from one sample, sequenced in a study of T cell changes during pregnancy in multiple sclerosis. The protocol was immunoSEQ multiplex PCR, while the TCRdb copy is restricted to in-frame clones and leaves out a portion. The table has under 45,000 clones, 88% seen once. Material: CD4+ T cells from peripheral blood mononuclear cells, obtained in the second trimester of pregnancy. The source is a female donor with multiple sclerosis, enrolled in a pregnancy study.

The chain is built from TRBV19 and TRBJ2-3; weak D call: TRBD1 (6 bases). The CDR3 extends over 16 amino acids. V was pared by 4 bases and J by 6 bases, with 20 bases between. Germline V gene lookup returns CDR1 LNHDA and CDR2 SQIVND (reference sequence). The CDR3 is CASSTLTGTGVDTQYF. In DNA, the CDR3 is TGTGCCAGTAGTACCCTGACAGGAACGGGCGTTGATACGCAGTATTTT.

The chain employs TRBV28 and TRBJ1-5; D is possibly TRBD1 (5 bases). This CDR3 region has 15 residues. Germline assignment: CDR1 MDHEN and CDR2 SYDVKM. Between the trimmed V and J ends, which lost 1 base and 4 bases, there was a span of 11 bases. CDR3 in DNA: TGTGCCAGCAGTTTATCGGGGGTACATAATCAGCCCCAGCATTTT. Translating gives CASSLSGVHNQPQHF. Full variable domain (remainder filled in from reference TRBV28 and TRBJ1-5): DVKVTQSSRYLVKRTGEKVFLECVQDMDHENMFWYRQDPGLGLRLIYFSYDVKMKEKGDIPEGYSVSREKKERFSLILESASTNQTSMYLCASSLSGVHNQPQHFGDGTRLSIL.

The J gene is TRBJ1-1, the V gene TRBV7-2, with 9 bases lining up with TRBD1. Germline CDR1 and CDR2: SGHTA and FQGNSA. CDR3 length: 16 residues. Trimming removed 5 bases from V and 5 bases from J; junction bases left unmatched: 12. The CDR3 is CASSTRPGQGRTEAFF. For the CDR3, the DNA is TGTGCCAGCAGCACGCGGCCGGGACAGGGAAGGACTGAAGCTTTCTTT.

The chain couples TRBV10-3 to TRBJ2-7, with TRBD2 matching over 9 bases. Germline lookup yields CDR1 ENHRY and CDR2 SYGVKD. The J segment lost 3 bases and the V segment lost 1 base, leaving 7 bases of the junction unmatched. The CDR3 is 16 amino acids. The CDR3 region is CAISEFQGLALYEQYF. In DNA form, the CDR3 reads TGTGCCATCAGTGAGTTTCAGGGACTAGCCCTCTACGAGCAGTACTTC.

The V gene is TRBV27, the J gene TRBJ2-1, with 11 bases that match TRBD2. J gave up 8 bases and V 5 bases, and 11 bases lay outside the gene matches. Germline CDR1 MNHEY, CDR2 SMNVEV (reference sequence). This CDR3 has 16 residues. The CDR3 DNA sequence: TGTGCCAGCAGTAAAATAGCGGGAGGGCCTCTTGATGAGCAGTTCTTC. Residues: CASSKIAGGPLDEQFF.

The genes are TRBV6-5 and TRBJ1-1; D not resolved. The V gene's germline CDR1 is MNHEY and CDR2 SVGAGI. V dropped 0 bases and J dropped 6 bases, with 17 bases sitting between them. The CDR3 runs to 16 residues. The CDR3 DNA follows: TGTGCCAGCAGTTACTCAAGTCCTGGGAGGTCCGCTGAAGCTTTCTTT. It translates to CASSYSSPGRSAEAFF.